This T cell receptor beta chain stems from a study of PD-1 blockade in classical Hodgkin lymphoma. Overall study context: Each patient was given nivolumab 3 mg/kg through a vein every 2 weeks.

Every patient experienced relapse after autologous stem cell transplantation, and brentuximab vedotin exposure varied. Germline V lookup: CDR1 SEHNR, CDR2 FQNEAQ (reference sequence). This CDR3 has 16 residues. Trimming took off 7 bases at V and 1 base at J, with 17 bases between the two ends. The data were produced by immunoSEQ multiplex PCR, yet TCRdb's version contains in-frame clones alone and is incomplete. Of about 94,000 clones detected, 85% to 90% appear once; the ten largest clones hold approximately 11%. This TCR was sampled from a human donor with classical Hodgkin lymphoma. The chain combines TRBV7-9 with TRBJ1-3; D unclear. This specimen was peripheral blood mononuclear cells (PBMCs), taken before the second cycle of nivolumab. CDR3 in DNA: TGTGCCAGCATTGACGGATGGTTGGGATCTGGAAACACCATATATTTT. Translating it yields CASIDGWLGSGNTIYF.